This T cell receptor (beta chain) is drawn from a study of memory CD4+ T cells and cytomegalovirus serostatus. Here immunoSEQ multiplex PCR was the method, and the copy in TCRdb shows in-frame clones only, minus some. The data contain about 40,000 clones, less than 80% of them singletons. The study, taken as a whole, reports: Of approximately 160 reported CMV TCRbeta sequences, under 80 were found in memory CD4+ repertoires. The CMV-associated TCR signature appears largely within the CD4+ memory repertoire.

CDR3 length: 15 residues. Between the trimmed V and J ends, which lost 6 bases and 0 bases, there was a span of 13 bases. Germline V lookup: CDR1 LGHNA, CDR2 YNFKEQ. The sort gate was single viable CD3+CD4+CD8-CD45RO+ cells for memory CD4+ T cells. After thawing, CD4+ T cells were positively selected. With regard to this clone: Antigen specificity is unknown.

Sequencing was performed on memory CD4+ T cells from blood. The V call is TRBV4-2, the J call TRBJ2-3; weak D call: TRBD1 (5 bases). The sequence was collected from an adult in good health and CMV-seronegative. The CDR3 coding sequence is TGTGCCAGCAGTCGCGACAGCCAGAGCACAGATACGCAGTATTTT. This gives the protein CASSRDSQSTDTQYF.